The 29 T cell receptor beta chains presented below share a single source sample, sequenced in a study of identifying expanded T cells in peripheral blood. Generated by immunoSEQ multiplex PCR, the TCRdb table keeps only in-frame clones and is missing some. The repertoire holds tens of thousands of clones, with roughly 88% as singletons. The sequencing sample was made of blood. All receptors derive from a person aged 18-70 years in good health.

The V call is TRBV7-3, the J call TRBJ1-2; D is perhaps TRBD1 (6 bases). The V end was cut by 5 bases, the J end by 8 bases, with 24 bases between. CDR3 length: 16 residues. CDR1 and CDR2 from the germline V gene are SGHTA and FQGTGA. The CDR3 sequence is CASSPRGEGGSGGYTF. Written as DNA, the CDR3 is TGTGCCAGCAGCCCCCGGGGTGAGGGGGGATCTGGAGGCTACACCTTC.

The V and J genes are TRBV18 and TRBJ1-1; D gene unclear. V lost 2 bases and J lost 6, with 13 bases in between. This CDR3 region has 14 residues. Germline V lookup: CDR1 KGHSH, CDR2 LQKENI. The CDR3 spells CASSPEQVSAEAFF. The CDR3 DNA reads as TGTGCCAGCTCACCAGAGCAAGTTTCCGCTGAAGCTTTCTTT.

This clone has a single count. The V gene is TRBV27, the J gene TRBJ2-3; 12 bases agree with TRBD2. Germline CDR1 reads MNHEY; CDR2 reads SMNVEV (reference sequence). Unmatched junction bases numbered 6, after V lost 2 bases and J lost 0 bases. The CDR3 totals 18 residues. CDR3 bases: TGTGCCAGCAGTTTAAGGCTAGCGGGAGGGTTTAGCACAGATACGCAGTATTTT. Translation gives CASSLRLAGGFSTDTQYF.

The chain links TRBV6-1 to TRBJ2-7, with 11 bases aligning to TRBD2. Germline assignment: CDR1 MNHNS and CDR2 SASEGT. V was clipped by 5 bases and J by 4 bases; unmatched bases: 7. This CDR3 has 15 amino acids. The CDR3 nucleotides read TGTGCCAGCAGTCCCACTAGCGGGGGACGGTACGAGCAGTACTTC. Residues: CASSPTSGGRYEQYF.

The chain joins TRBV29-1 to TRBJ1-1; no firm D call. V shed 7 bases and J shed 3 bases, with 15 bases lying between them. The CDR3 runs to 13 residues. CDR1 and CDR2 from the germline V gene are SQVTM and ANQGSEA. CDR3 in DNA: TGCAGCGCGCAGCCAGGACTTCACACTGAAGCTTTCTTT. Its translation is CSAQPGLHTEAFF.

The rearrangement joins TRBV5-1 to TRBJ2-2; D is undetermined. Germline-derived CDR1 and CDR2 are SGHRS and YFSETQ. Trimming cost V 2 bases and J 6 bases, with 14 bases left between them. This CDR3 comprises 15 residues. CDR3 nucleotide sequence: TGCGCCAGCAGCTTCACGACGTCGGGCCCCGGGGAGCTGTTTTTT. This sequence encodes CASSFTTSGPGELFF.

This clone came up a few times. This sequence joins TRBV19 and TRBJ2-7, with 9 bases identical to TRBD1. The CDR3 is made up of 16 amino acids. The V gene end was trimmed by 3 bases and the J gene end by 5 bases; junction bases not matched to a gene: 11. Germline loops: CDR1 LNHDA, CDR2 SQIVND (reference sequence). CDR3 nucleotides: TGTGCCAGTAGTATGAAGGACAGGGGTTTCACGAACGAGCAGTACTTC. This translates into CASSMKDRGFTNEQYF.

The rearrangement links TRBV6-1 to TRBJ2-7; D call uncertain. The germline V gene has CDR1 MNHNS and CDR2 SASEGT. There are 13 residues in the CDR3. V gave up 8 bases and J gave up 1 base, with 12 bases separating them. The CDR3 sequence is CASGWTFSYEQYF. In DNA form, the CDR3 reads TGTGCCAGCGGTTGGACCTTTTCCTACGAGCAGTACTTC.

The chain is built from TRBV25-1 and TRBJ2-6; D perhaps matches TRBD2 (5 bases). Trimming cost V 3 bases and J 1 base, with 10 bases left between them. The length of the CDR3 is 16 residues. CDR1 and CDR2 (germline): MGHDK, SYGVNS. The CDR3 sequence is CASSDSPGSGANVLTF. The DNA for the CDR3 is TGTGCCAGCAGTGACTCCCCGGGGTCTGGGGCCAACGTCCTGACTTTC.

The CDR3 region is CAWSFPAGSGGLTGELFF. The CDR3 nucleotides read TGTGCCTGGAGTTTCCCAGCTGGGAGCGGGGGTCTCACCGGGGAGCTGTTTTTT. The rearrangement joins TRBV30 to TRBJ2-2; 8 bases align to TRBD2. The trim removed 2 bases at V and 4 bases at J, leaving 15 bases unmatched. CDR3 size: 18 residues. From germline, CDR1 is GTSNPN and CDR2 SVGIG (reference sequence).

This clone was observed once. The chain recombines TRBV6-5 with TRBJ1-1; TRBD1 matches at 7 bases. The V gene's germline CDR1 is MNHEY and CDR2 SVGAGI. The ends lost 5 bases at V and 0 bases at J; junction bases unmatched: 3. CDR3 length equals 14 residues. The CDR3 DNA follows: TGTGCCAGCAGTCGCAGGGGGATGAACACTGAAGCTTTCTTT. Amino acid sequence: CASSRRGMNTEAFF.

The J gene is TRBJ1-2, the V gene TRBV18, with D possibly matching TRBD1 (6 bases). Germline V gene sequence: CDR1 KGHSH, CDR2 LQKENI. The CDR3 spans 15 residues. The V end lost 3 bases, the J end lost 8 bases, and 19 bases lay between the germline ends. CDR3 loop: CASSPTGQGIWGYTF. DNA for the CDR3: TGTGCCAGCTCACCCACCGGTCAGGGGATCTGGGGCTACACCTTC.

The chain carries TRBV7-2 and TRBJ1-1; D not certain. Trimming removed 3 bases from V and 2 bases from J, with 7 bases in between. Germline V gene sequence: CDR1 SGHTA, CDR2 FQGNSA. The length of the CDR3 is 13 residues. The CDR3 DNA reads as TGTGCCAGCAGCTTGAAAGCTAACACTGAAGCTTTCTTT. This gives the protein CASSLKANTEAFF. Full variable domain (outside the CDR3, taken from reference TRBV7-2 and TRBJ1-1): GAGVSQSPSNKVTEKGKDVELRCDPISGHTALYWYRQSLGQGLEFLIYFQGNSAPDKSGLPSDRFSAERTGGSVSTLTIQRTQQEDSAVYLCASSLKANTEAFFGQGTRLTVV.

The V call is TRBV5-4, the J call TRBJ1-2; 8 nucleotides match TRBD1. The J segment lost 2 bases and the V segment lost 5 bases, leaving 5 bases of the junction unmatched. This CDR3 comprises 14 residues. Germline V gene sequence: CDR1 SGHNT, CDR2 YYREEE (reference sequence). The CDR3 loop is CASSLRGRNYGYTF. The CDR3 DNA is TGTGCCAGCAGTCTCAGGGGGCGCAACTATGGCTACACCTTC.

This clone was counted once. The genes are TRBV5-5 and TRBJ2-7; either TRBD1 or TRBD2 may supply D (5 bases each). CDR3 length: 12 amino acids. The V gene's germline CDR1 is SGHKS and CDR2 YYEKEE (reference sequence). V dropped 0 bases and J dropped 6 bases, with 7 bases sitting between them. The CDR3 DNA is TGTGCCAGCAGCTTGGAGAGGGGCGAGCAGTACTTC. It encodes CASSLERGEQYF.

The V and J genes are TRBV14 and TRBJ2-2; D perhaps matches TRBD1 (5 bases). From germline, CDR1 is SGHDN and CDR2 FVKESK. There are 17 residues in the CDR3. V gave up 6 bases and J gave up 1 base, with 18 bases separating them. The CDR3 loop is CASRPYRSKGNTGELFF. Written as DNA, the CDR3 is TGTGCCAGCAGACCGTACAGGAGCAAGGGGAACACCGGGGAGCTGTTTTTT. The full variable domain, in which reference TRBV14 and TRBJ2-2 provide the parts outside the CDR3, is EAGVTQFPSHSVIEKGQTVTLRCDPISGHDNLYWYRRVMGKEIKFLLHFVKESKQDESGMPNNRFLAERTGGTYSTLKVQPAELEDSGVYFCASRPYRSKGNTGELFFGEGSRLTVL.

The rearrangement uses TRBV19 and TRBJ1-1; D is ambiguous. The CDR3 contains 13 residues. Germline V CDR1 and CDR2: LNHDA, SQIVND (reference sequence). Trimming took 6 bases from V and 4 from J, leaving 12 bases between them. CDR3 in DNA: TGTGCCAGTAGCACCGGAAGGGCCACTGAAGCTTTCTTT. Translation: CASSTGRATEAFF.

The chain has TRBV5-1 and TRBJ1-2; possible D gene TRBD1, 6 bases. The V end lost 0 bases, the J end lost 4 bases, and 10 bases lay between the germline ends. Per germline, CDR1 SGHRS and CDR2 YFSETQ. The CDR3 contains 14 residues. The CDR3 spells CASSLDRALYGYTF. The CDR3 DNA sequence: TGCGCCAGCAGCTTGGACAGGGCCCTCTATGGCTACACCTTC.

The gene calls are TRBV7-2 and TRBJ2-1; 9 nucleotides match TRBD2. CDR1 is SGHTA and CDR2 is FQGNSA in the germline V gene. Trimming removed 1 base from V and 8 bases from J; junction bases left unmatched: 3. There are 14 residues in the CDR3. CDR3 amino acids: CASSLVAGDDEQFF. The CDR3, as DNA: TGTGCCAGCAGCTTAGTAGCGGGAGACGATGAGCAGTTCTTC.

The chain employs TRBV2 and TRBJ2-5; 8 bases align to TRBD1. The CDR3 has 14 residues. The V gene's germline CDR1 is SNHLY and CDR2 FYNNEI. V shed 7 bases and J 9 bases; nucleotides not matched to a gene: 13. The CDR3 DNA reads as TGTGCCAGCATACAAGGGACAGGCCAGGTGGCCCAGTACTTC. Translation: CASIQGTGQVAQYF. Drawing the rest from reference TRBV2 and TRBJ2-5, the complete variable domain is EPEVTQTPSHQVTQMGQEVILRCVPISNHLYFYWYRQILGQKVEFLVSFYNNEISEKSEIFDDQFSVERPDGSNFTLKIRSTKLEDSAMYFCASIQGTGQVAQYFGPGTRLLVL.

This sequence joins TRBV6-5 and TRBJ1-6, with TRBD1 identical over 7 bases. The CDR3 consists of 16 residues. V shed 0 bases, J shed 5 bases, and the junction held 4 bases outside the gene matches. Germline CDR1 reads MNHEY; CDR2 reads SVGAGI. CDR3 sequence reads: CASSYSRTGDNSPLHF. The CDR3 nucleotides are TGTGCCAGCAGTTACTCTAGGACAGGAGATAATTCACCCCTCCACTTT.

This clone was observed once. V and J are TRBV7-9 and TRBJ1-1; D gene uncertain. Trimming took 5 bases from V and 1 from J, leaving 8 bases between them. The germline V gene has CDR1 SEHNR and CDR2 FQNEAQ (reference sequence). This CDR3 region has 13 residues. CDR3 in amino acids: CASSTTQNTEAFF. CDR3 sequence (DNA): TGTGCCAGCAGCACCACACAGAACACTGAAGCTTTCTTT.

The V gene is TRBV9, the J gene TRBJ2-2, with 8 bases lining up with TRBD1. Unmatched junction bases numbered 7, after V lost 4 bases and J lost 5 bases. The CDR3 length is 15 residues. CDR1 is SGDLS and CDR2 is YYNGEE in the germline V gene. The CDR3 loop reads CASSPQGAGTGELFF. CDR3 nucleotides: TGTGCCAGCAGCCCCCAGGGGGCCGGAACCGGGGAGCTGTTTTTT.

The gene calls are TRBV5-1 and TRBJ2-7; 7 bases match TRBD2. Per the germline V gene, CDR1 is SGHRS and CDR2 is YFSETQ. This CDR3 spans 16 amino acids. V gave up 0 bases and J gave up 0 bases; unmatched junction bases: 6. Here the CDR3 reads CASSLGVAGLSYEQYF. As DNA, the CDR3 is TGCGCCAGCAGCTTGGGTGTAGCGGGCCTCTCCTACGAGCAGTACTTC. Drawing the rest from reference TRBV5-1 and TRBJ2-7, the complete variable domain is KAGVTQTPRYLIKTRGQQVTLSCSPISGHRSVSWYQQTPGQGLQFLFEYFSETQRNKGNFPGRFSGRQFSNSRSEMNVSTLELGDSALYLCASSLGVAGLSYEQYFGPGTRLTVT.

This clone was seen a handful of times. V and J are TRBV19 and TRBJ1-1, with TRBD1 matching over 7 bases. V gave up 6 bases and J gave up 2 bases; unmatched junction bases: 6. Germline CDR1 and CDR2: LNHDA and SQIVND (reference sequence). This CDR3 spans 14 amino acids. This chain's CDR3 is CASSPRGTNTEAFF. The CDR3 DNA is TGTGCCAGTAGCCCCAGGGGGACTAACACTGAAGCTTTCTTT. Filled out from reference TRBV19 and TRBJ1-1, the complete variable domain reads DGGITQSPKYLFRKEGQNVTLSCEQNLNHDAMYWYRQDPGQGLRLIYYSQIVNDFQKGDIAEGYSVSREKKESFPLTVTSAQKNPTAFYLCASSPRGTNTEAFFGQGTRLTVV.

The V and J genes are TRBV18 and TRBJ1-4; 8 bases agree with TRBD1. The V gene's germline CDR1 is KGHSH and CDR2 LQKENI. The CDR3 consists of 13 residues. After removal of 4 bases from V and 7 bases from J, the junction contained 2 bases not matched to a gene. Here the CDR3 DNA reads TGTGCCAGCTCACGCGACAGGGGTGAAAAACTGTTTTTT. Translating it yields CASSRDRGEKLFF. Based on the CDR3 plus reference TRBV18 and TRBJ1-4, the full variable domain is NAGVMQNPRHLVRRRGQEARLRCSPMKGHSHVYWYRQLPEEGLKFMVYLQKENIIDESGMPKERFSAEFPKEGPSILRIQQVVRGDSAAYFCASSRDRGEKLFFGSGTQLSVL.

The chain couples TRBV19 to TRBJ2-1; 7 nucleotides align to TRBD2. After removal of 6 bases from V and 9 bases from J, the junction contained 11 bases not matched to a gene. CDR3 length: 14 residues. Per the germline V gene, CDR1 is LNHDA and CDR2 is SQIVND (reference sequence). CDR3 sequence (DNA): TGTGCCAGTAGAGGGCGGGAGAGCTGGGGTGAGCAGTTCTTC. Translation gives CASRGRESWGEQFF.

This CDR3 reads CASSRKGGLHLSGANVLTF. The CDR3 DNA reads TGCGCCAGCAGTAGGAAGGGGGGTCTTCATCTCTCCGGGGCCAACGTCCTGACTTTC. The V and J genes are TRBV10-1 and TRBJ2-6; D tentatively fits TRBD1 or TRBD2 (6 bases each). The CDR3 is 19 residues long. CDR1 and CDR2 from the germline V gene are WNHNN and SYGVQD (reference sequence). V was trimmed by 5 bases and J by 4 bases, leaving 24 bases between them.

The chain uses TRBV11-3 and TRBJ1-1, with TRBD1 identical over 11 bases. Germline loops: CDR1 SGHNT, CDR2 YENEEA. The J segment lost 5 bases and the V segment lost 7 bases, leaving 9 bases of the junction unmatched. This CDR3 region has 15 residues. DNA of the CDR3: TGTGCCAGCACCCCGGACAGGGGGCTGGAAACTGAAGCTTTCTTT. Amino acid sequence: CASTPDRGLETEAFF.